Listed here are 9 T cell receptor beta chains from one sample, sequenced in a study of high-grade serous ovarian cancer treatment subgroups. Tumor samples were taken before definitive surgery or chemotherapy. Profiled with immunoSEQ multiplex PCR; TCRdb holds only in-frame clones, not every one. The table lists approximately 40,000 clones, approximately 80% of them singletons. Sequenced material: tumor tissue. Receptors originate from a human donor with high-grade serous ovarian cancer.

The CDR3 is CASSSNDRGERETQYF. The CDR3 nucleotides are TGTGCCAGCAGCTCCAATGACAGGGGCGAACGTGAGACCCAGTACTTC. V and J are TRBV5-5 and TRBJ2-5, with 8 bases lining up with TRBD1. V was pared by 3 bases and J by 5 bases, with 12 bases of the junction left unmatched. The CDR3 totals 16 residues. Germline V CDR1 and CDR2: SGHKS, YYEKEE (reference sequence).

This clone was picked up one time. The gene calls are TRBV7-3 and TRBJ1-1; D is perhaps TRBD1 (6 bases). V lost 4 bases to trimming and J lost 7 bases, with 22 bases between them. Germline loops: CDR1 SGHTA, CDR2 FQGTGA. The CDR3 has 16 amino acids. The CDR3 bases are TGTGCCAGCAGCTCCGGGGTCGGGGGGCGGAAAAATGAAGCTTTCTTT. Its translation is CASSSGVGGRKNEAFF.

The CDR3 region is CASSGTGPNEQFF. The CDR3 DNA is TGCGCCAGCAGCGGGACAGGTCCGAATGAGCAGTTCTTC. V is TRBV5-1 and J is TRBJ2-1; 8 nucleotides match TRBD1. The trim removed 4 bases at V and 7 bases at J, leaving 4 bases unmatched. The CDR3 runs to 13 residues. The germline gives CDR1 SGHRS, CDR2 YFSETQ.

The V and J genes are TRBV4-2 and TRBJ2-1; 9 nucleotides match TRBD2. Germline V gene sequence: CDR1 LGHNA, CDR2 YNFKEQ. J was trimmed by 8 bases and V by 6 bases; bases with no gene match: 11. The CDR3 has 15 residues. CDR3 amino acids: CASSHPGLASHEQFF. DNA of the CDR3: TGTGCCAGCAGTCATCCGGGACTAGCTTCCCATGAGCAGTTCTTC.

The genes are TRBV27 and TRBJ2-3, with D unresolved. This CDR3 has 11 amino acids. V was cut by 3 bases and J by 6 bases, with 4 bases left in between. Germline CDR1 MNHEY, CDR2 SMNVEV (reference sequence). The chain's CDR3 is CASSFYDTQYF. The DNA for the CDR3 is TGTGCCAGCAGTTTTTATGATACGCAGTATTTT.

CDR3 sequence (DNA): TGTGCCAGCAGCCAAGCCAAAGGACTGGGTGGACTCAATGAAAAACTGTTTTTT. It specifies CASSQAKGLGGLNEKLFF. The gene calls are TRBV4-2 and TRBJ1-4; D is unresolved. The CDR3 loop spans 18 amino acids. V lost 1 base and J lost 5, with 20 bases in between. The germline gives CDR1 LGHNA, CDR2 YNFKEQ.

This clone was counted a single time. V is TRBV5-1 and J is TRBJ1-2; maybe TRBD1 (6 bases). Deletions cut 4 bases from V and 6 bases from J, with 10 bases between. The CDR3 contains 12 residues. Germline V gives CDR1 SGHRS, CDR2 YFSETQ. CDR3 nucleotide sequence: TGCGCCAGCAGCCCAGGGGATGATGGCTACACCTTC. Residues: CASSPGDDGYTF. The full variable domain, rest sourced from reference TRBV5-1 and TRBJ1-2, is KAGVTQTPRYLIKTRGQQVTLSCSPISGHRSVSWYQQTPGQGLQFLFEYFSETQRNKGNFPGRFSGRQFSNSRSEMNVSTLELGDSALYLCASSPGDDGYTFGSGTRLTVV.

This rearrangement joins TRBV7-2 to TRBJ2-1; TRBD2 agrees at 7 bases. The V gene end was trimmed by 1 base and the J gene end by 2 bases; junction bases not matched to a gene: 5. The CDR3 sequence is 16 residues long. Germline-derived CDR1 and CDR2 are SGHTA and FQGNSA. CDR3 DNA sequence: TGTGCCAGCAGCTTAGGCTCAGCGGGGCCCTACAATGAGCAGTTCTTC. This translates into CASSLGSAGPYNEQFF.

V gene TRBV28 combines with J gene TRBJ2-3; 12 bases map to TRBD2. V was pared by 6 bases and J by 8 bases, with 9 bases of the junction left unmatched. CDR1 MDHEN and CDR2 SYDVKM come from the germline V gene. CDR3 size: 15 residues. The CDR3 sequence is CASRILAGGPCTQYF. The CDR3 DNA reads as TGTGCCAGCAGGATCCTAGCGGGAGGGCCATGTACGCAGTATTTT.